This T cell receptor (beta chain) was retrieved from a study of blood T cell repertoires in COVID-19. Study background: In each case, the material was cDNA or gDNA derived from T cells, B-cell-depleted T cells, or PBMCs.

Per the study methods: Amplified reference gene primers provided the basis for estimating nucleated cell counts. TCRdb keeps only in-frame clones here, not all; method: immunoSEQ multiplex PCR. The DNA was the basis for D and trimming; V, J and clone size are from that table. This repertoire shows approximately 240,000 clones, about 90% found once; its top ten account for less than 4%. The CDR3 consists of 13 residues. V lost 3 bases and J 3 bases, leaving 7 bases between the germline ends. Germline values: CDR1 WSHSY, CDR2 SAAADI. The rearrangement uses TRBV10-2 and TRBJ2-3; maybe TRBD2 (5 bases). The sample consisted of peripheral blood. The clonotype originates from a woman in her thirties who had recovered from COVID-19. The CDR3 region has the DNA TGCGCCAGCAGTGAAAGGAGGACAGATACGCAGTATTTT. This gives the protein CASSERRTDTQYF.